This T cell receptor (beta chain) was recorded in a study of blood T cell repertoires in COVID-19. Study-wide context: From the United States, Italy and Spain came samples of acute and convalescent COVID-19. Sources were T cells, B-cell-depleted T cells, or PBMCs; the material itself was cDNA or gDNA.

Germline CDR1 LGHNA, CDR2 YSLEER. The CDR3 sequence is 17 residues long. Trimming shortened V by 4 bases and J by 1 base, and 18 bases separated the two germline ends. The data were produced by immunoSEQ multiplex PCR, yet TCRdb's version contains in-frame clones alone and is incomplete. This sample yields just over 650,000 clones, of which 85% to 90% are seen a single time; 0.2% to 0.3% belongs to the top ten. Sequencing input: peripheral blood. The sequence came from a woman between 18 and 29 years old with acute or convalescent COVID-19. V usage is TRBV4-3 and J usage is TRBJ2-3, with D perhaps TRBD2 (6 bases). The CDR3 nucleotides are TGCGCCAGCAGCCCCAGAGGAGGCGGGGCTGGCACAGATACGCAGTATTTT. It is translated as CASSPRGGGAGTDTQYF.